The 21 T cell receptor beta chains below were found in one sample sequenced in a study of cytomegalovirus exposure and HLA in healthy donors. It was with 60 Vbeta and 13 Jbeta primers that the PCR ran. Here immunoSEQ multiplex PCR was the method, and the copy in TCRdb shows in-frame clones only, minus some. The table includes more than 100,000 clones, about two thirds detected once. Sequenced: PBMCs. These receptors all stem from a man between 50 and 59 years old in good health and CMV-seropositive.

This clone was detected a few times. This specimen includes other DNA sequences encoding the same CDR3. The rearrangement uses TRBV6-1 and TRBJ2-3; 9 bases are shared with TRBD2. Germline-derived CDR1 and CDR2 are MNHNS and SASEGT. V lost 1 base to trimming and J lost 6 bases; unmatched junction nucleotides: 5. The CDR3 runs 15 residues. The CDR3 DNA reads TGTGCCAGCAGTGAAGTCGCGGGGGGGCCTGATACGCAGTATTTT. This sequence encodes CASSEVAGGPDTQYF.

This chain uses TRBV5-4 with TRBJ1-2; no clear D gene. In germline, CDR1 is SGHNT, CDR2 YYREEE (reference sequence). Trimming removed 4 bases from V and 2 bases from J, with 12 bases in between. The CDR3 has 14 residues. CDR3 bases: TGTGCCAGCAGCGCTGGGAGAGACAACTATGGCTACACCTTC. Residues: CASSAGRDNYGYTF.

The chain joins TRBV6-6 to TRBJ1-3; D might be TRBD1 (6 bases). Per germline, CDR1 MNHNY and CDR2 SVGAGI (reference sequence). V lost 8 bases to trimming and J lost 5 bases, with 16 bases between them. This CDR3 is 14 amino acids long. CDR3 bases: TGTGCCAGCGCGGGGGACATCGGTAGAAACACCATATATTTT. Residues: CASAGDIGRNTIYF.

This clone has a handful of counts. The chain employs TRBV5-4 and TRBJ2-3; 7 bases are shared with TRBD1. V gave up 9 bases and J gave up 6 bases; unmatched junction bases: 13. Germline loops: CDR1 SGHNT, CDR2 YYREEE (reference sequence). The CDR3 contains 14 residues. The CDR3 DNA reads TGTGCCATTCACCGGGACAGCCGGGCGGATACGCAGTATTTT. This encodes CAIHRDSRADTQYF.

The chain carries TRBV7-8 and TRBJ1-6; 7 nucleotides line up with TRBD1. The V gene's germline CDR1 is SGHVS and CDR2 FQNEAQ. The CDR3 runs to 17 residues. V gave up 5 bases and J gave up 4 bases; unmatched junction bases: 11. The CDR3 reads CASSSRARGLYNSPLHF. CDR3 DNA: TGTGCCAGCAGCAGTCGTGCAAGGGGGCTTTATAATTCACCCCTCCACTTT. Supplemented by reference TRBV7-8 and TRBJ1-6, the full variable domain reads GAGVSQSPRYKVAKRGQDVALRCDPISGHVSLFWYQQALGQGPEFLTYFQNEAQLDKSGLPSDRFFAERPEGSVSTLKIQRTQQEDSAVYLCASSSRARGLYNSPLHFGNGTRLTVT.

The chain uses TRBV15 and TRBJ2-2, with D possibly being TRBD2 (5 bases). The CDR3 runs to 14 residues. V was cut by 0 bases and J by 6 bases, with 8 bases left in between. CDR1 LNHNV and CDR2 YYDKDF come from the germline V gene (reference sequence). The CDR3 sequence: CATSRDRGPGELFF. The CDR3 DNA is TGTGCCACCAGCAGAGATCGAGGGCCCGGGGAGCTGTTTTTT.

Only a few counts were recorded for this clone. The V gene is TRBV7-2, the J gene TRBJ1-5; TRBD1 matches 9 bases. With 5 bases clipped from V and 4 bases from J, the junction kept 3 bases outside the gene matches. This CDR3 is 14 amino acids long. The germline V gene encodes CDR1 SGHTA and CDR2 FQGNSA. The CDR3 sequence is CASSLDRGNQPQHF. The CDR3 region has the DNA TGTGCCAGCAGCCTCGACAGGGGGAATCAGCCCCAGCATTTT.

The chain carries TRBV6-5 and TRBJ1-1; 7 nucleotides align to TRBD1. Germline CDR1 MNHEY, CDR2 SVGAGI. The CDR3 extends over 15 amino acids. V dropped 6 bases and J dropped 6; count of bases not matched to a gene: 13. The CDR3 region is CASSNDLQGRAEAFF. The CDR3 DNA follows: TGTGCCAGCAGCAACGACCTACAGGGGAGAGCTGAAGCTTTCTTT.

V is TRBV6-1 and J is TRBJ1-2; 7 positions match TRBD1. The CDR3 runs 14 residues. The ends lost 8 bases at V and 6 bases at J; junction bases unmatched: 12. Germline loops: CDR1 MNHNS, CDR2 SASEGT. The CDR3 sequence is CASSEGALRHGYTF. The CDR3 DNA is TGTGCCAGCTCCGAGGGGGCCCTCAGGCATGGCTACACCTTC.

The chain employs TRBV7-8 and TRBJ1-1; TRBD1 agrees at 9 bases. Looked up from germline, CDR1 is SGHVS and CDR2 is FQNEAQ. V lost 4 bases and J lost 10; bases outside the gene matches: 4. There are 12 residues in the CDR3. Here the CDR3 DNA reads TGTGCCAGCAGCTCCACAGGGGGCAGAGCTTTCTTT. It yields the protein CASSSTGGRAFF.

This chain links TRBV4-3 with TRBJ2-1; possibly TRBD2 for D (6 bases). The CDR3 covers 15 residues. Germline V lookup: CDR1 LGHNA, CDR2 YSLEER. With 1 base removed from V and 3 bases from J, the gap between germline ends came to 10 bases. CDR3 DNA sequence: TGCGCCAGCAGCCAAGGAGGCGGGGTCTACAATGAGCAGTTCTTC. It encodes CASSQGGGVYNEQFF.

This clone showed up just once. This chain uses TRBV27 with TRBJ1-2; 8 nucleotides align to TRBD1. The CDR3 runs to 14 residues. Losses at the gene ends were 2 bases for V and 4 bases for J; bases not matched to a gene: 3. Germline V CDR1 and CDR2: MNHEY, SMNVEV (reference sequence). The CDR3: CASSLGQGGYGYTF. CDR3 bases: TGTGCCAGCAGTTTAGGACAGGGAGGCTATGGCTACACCTTC.

The chain combines TRBV9 with TRBJ2-1; 8 bases agree with TRBD1. V lost 3 bases, J lost 7 bases, and 9 bases stayed unmatched. The CDR3 extends over 15 amino acids. From germline, CDR1 is SGDLS and CDR2 YYNGEE. CDR3: CASSARDRKVNEQFF. DNA of the CDR3: TGTGCCAGCAGCGCCCGGGACAGGAAAGTGAATGAGCAGTTCTTC.

This chain's CDR3 is CASSLARDRPQETQYF. DNA for the CDR3: TGTGCCAGCAGCTTAGCCCGGGACAGGCCTCAAGAGACCCAGTACTTC. The chain uses TRBV7-8 and TRBJ2-5; 8 bases align to TRBD1. CDR3 length equals 16 residues. V trimming: 0 bases; J trimming: 2 bases; junction bases outside the gene matches: 5. Germline V lookup: CDR1 SGHVS, CDR2 FQNEAQ.

The chain uses TRBV4-1 and TRBJ2-5, with unresolved D. The DNA end is more similar to TRBJ2-7, so the J call may be wrong. The CDR3 has 15 amino acids. Germline CDR1 MGHRA, CDR2 YSYEKL. CDR3 amino acids: CASSPAGGSSYEQYF. In DNA, the CDR3 is TGCGCCAGCAGCCCAGCTGGCGGCAGCTCCTACGAGCAGTACTTC.

This clone is a singleton in its sample. The V call is TRBV12-5, the J call TRBJ1-1, with a weak D call TRBD1 (6 bases). V was clipped by 6 bases and J by 6 bases, with 11 bases between them. The CDR3 consists of 12 residues. Germline V gene sequence: CDR1 LGHNT, CDR2 FRNRAP. This CDR3 is CASGTGSSEAFF. DNA of the CDR3: TGTGCTAGTGGGACAGGCTCCTCTGAAGCTTTCTTT.

J is TRBJ1-5 and V is TRBV6-1, with D possibly matching TRBD1 (5 bases). Trimming took off 8 bases at V and 6 bases at J, with 11 bases between the two ends. The CDR3 runs to 12 residues. Germline assignment: CDR1 MNHNS and CDR2 SASEGT. The CDR3 DNA is TGTGCCAGCCGAGACAGCTTTCAGCCCCAGCATTTT. It encodes CASRDSFQPQHF.

Notes on this clone: At the DNA level, this CDR3 is encoded by other sequences in the same sample as well. This chain uses TRBV7-8 with TRBJ2-2; TRBD2 aligns across 8 bases. Germline CDR1 reads SGHVS; CDR2 reads FQNEAQ. The CDR3 totals 16 residues. J was trimmed by 2 bases and V by 2 bases; bases with no gene match: 4. The CDR3 DNA is TGTGCCAGCAGCTTACGGGAGGGTTCTAACACCGGGGAGCTGTTTTTT. It is translated as CASSLREGSNTGELFF.

This rearrangement joins TRBV7-6 to TRBJ1-1; a possible D gene is TRBD1 (5 bases). The ends were cut back, 6 bases at V and 0 bases at J, with 11 bases in the middle. Germline CDR1 and CDR2: SGHVS and FNYEAQ. The CDR3 spans 14 residues. CDR3 nucleotides: TGTGCCAGCAGTCGGACACCTCTGAACACTGAAGCTTTCTTT. This codes for CASSRTPLNTEAFF.

This clone was counted at least ten times. This chain uses TRBV19 with TRBJ1-1; D possibly corresponds to TRBD1 (5 bases). The V end lost 8 bases, the J end lost 0 bases, and 10 bases lay between the germline ends. Germline assignment: CDR1 LNHDA and CDR2 SQIVND (reference sequence). The CDR3 runs 13 residues. CDR3 bases: TGTGCCAGTCGCGGGGCAATGAACACTGAAGCTTTCTTT. It translates to CASRGAMNTEAFF.

Concerning this clone itself: Mismatch with germline at one junction end may stem from a read error. The identical CDR3 is also encoded by other nucleotide sequences in the sample. The chain employs TRBV5-6 and TRBJ2-1; no firm D call. The CDR3 spans 13 residues. Germline V lookup: CDR1 SGHDT, CDR2 YYEEEE. CDR3 DNA: TGTGCCAGTAGCTTGGCTATCTACAATGAGCAGTTCTTC. It translates to CASSLAIYNEQFF.